Presented here are 25 T cell receptor beta chains from one specimen sequenced in a study of cytomegalovirus exposure and HLA in healthy donors. PCR primers comprised 60 Vbeta and 13 Jbeta primers. This table comes from immunoSEQ multiplex PCR, and its TCRdb copy is limited to in-frame clones, with some not included. The table has about 150,000 clones, about 79% seen once. The sample consisted of PBMCs. These receptors were taken from a male donor in good health and CMV-seronegative.

The rearrangement uses TRBV6-5 and TRBJ2-7; perhaps TRBD1 as D (7 bases). The CDR3 loop spans 13 amino acids. Germline CDR1 MNHEY, CDR2 SVGAGI. V was pared by 10 bases and J by 4 bases, with 17 bases between. The CDR3 DNA is TGTGCCACCGTACCCAGGGGGACTTACGAGCAGTACTTC. This translates into CATVPRGTYEQYF.

The rearrangement joins TRBV7-9 to TRBJ2-5; TRBD1 is a possible D gene (5 bases). The end of the DNA aligns better with TRBJ2-7, so the J call may be wrong. This CDR3 has 14 amino acids. Germline V gives CDR1 SEHNR, CDR2 FQNEAQ (reference sequence). The CDR3: CASSSGNSHYEQYF. In nucleotides, the CDR3 is TGTGCCAGCAGCTCAGGGAACTCCCACTACGAGCAGTACTTC.

V is TRBV2 and J is TRBJ2-7; TRBD2 matches at 9 bases. Trimming removed 7 bases from V and 5 bases from J; junction bases left unmatched: 6. The germline gives CDR1 SNHLY, CDR2 FYNNEI. The CDR3 contains 13 residues. CDR3 DNA sequence: TGTGCCAGCAAACGGCTAGCGGGAAACGAGCAGTACTTC. Its translation is CASKRLAGNEQYF.

The J gene is TRBJ2-2, the V gene TRBV9; TRBD2 aligns across 11 bases. Germline values: CDR1 SGDLS, CDR2 YYNGEE. The ends lost 0 bases at V and 6 bases at J; junction bases unmatched: 4. This CDR3 is built from 16 residues. CDR3 residues: CASSVELSGRAGELFF. DNA of the CDR3: TGTGCCAGCAGCGTAGAGCTTAGCGGGAGGGCCGGGGAGCTGTTTTTT. The entire variable domain, with the rest obtained from reference TRBV9 and TRBJ2-2, is as follows: DSGVTQTPKHLITATGQRVTLRCSPRSGDLSVYWYQQSLDQGLQFLIQYYNGEERAKGNILERFSAQQFPDLHSELNLSSLELGDSALYFCASSVELSGRAGELFFGEGSRLTVL.

This chain uses TRBV2 with TRBJ2-7, with 7 bases aligning to TRBD2. Trimming cost V 5 bases and J 1 base; bases outside gene matches: 8. CDR1 SNHLY and CDR2 FYNNEI come from the germline V gene. The CDR3 length is 15 residues. The chain's CDR3 is CASSPSGGFSYEQYF. DNA for the CDR3: TGTGCCAGCAGTCCTTCGGGGGGATTTTCCTACGAGCAGTACTTC. Complete variable domain (other parts from reference TRBV2 and TRBJ2-7): EPEVTQTPSHQVTQMGQEVILRCVPISNHLYFYWYRQILGQKVEFLVSFYNNEISEKSEIFDDQFSVERPDGSNFTLKIRSTKLEDSAMYFCASSPSGGFSYEQYFGPGTRLTVT.

V usage is TRBV6-6 and J usage is TRBJ1-4, with 10 bases matching TRBD1. The CDR3 is 14 amino acids. In germline, CDR1 is MNHNY, CDR2 SVGAGI (reference sequence). V gave up 6 bases and J gave up 8 bases; unmatched junction bases: 6. Here the CDR3 reads CASRGGQGNEKLFF. The DNA for the CDR3 is TGTGCCAGCAGGGGGGGACAGGGGAACGAAAAACTGTTTTTT.

The chain has TRBV2 and TRBJ1-5, with 9 bases identical to TRBD1. The V segment lost 4 bases and the J segment 6 bases; nucleotides outside the gene matches: 4. Germline CDR1 SNHLY, CDR2 FYNNEI. The CDR3 extends over 14 amino acids. The CDR3 sequence is CASSGQGDGQPQHF. DNA of the CDR3: TGTGCCAGCAGTGGACAGGGGGACGGTCAGCCCCAGCATTTT.

The genes are TRBV5-4 and TRBJ1-5; 7 nucleotides agree with TRBD1. The germline CDR1 and CDR2 sequences are SGHNT and YYREEE (reference sequence). V lost 0 bases and J lost 0; bases outside the gene matches: 0. The CDR3 runs 15 residues. The CDR3 spells CASSLGTGSNQPQHF. Here the CDR3 DNA reads TGTGCCAGCAGCTTGGGGACAGGTAGCAATCAGCCCCAGCATTTT.

The gene calls are TRBV23-1 and TRBJ1-1; D may be TRBD1 (6 bases). TRBV23-1 is given ORF status, its function remaining uncertain. V was trimmed by 6 bases and J by 10 bases, leaving 18 bases between them. This CDR3 spans 13 amino acids. In DNA, the CDR3 is TGCGCCAGCAGCCGAGGGGGGGCCCTCGGAGCTTTCTTT. This encodes CASSRGGALGAFF.

The rearrangement joins TRBV11-2 to TRBJ2-7; 13 bases are shared with TRBD2. The CDR3 covers 16 residues. Germline V gene lookup returns CDR1 SGHAT and CDR2 FQNNGV. Trimming cost V 6 bases and J 5 bases; bases outside gene matches: 10. The CDR3: CASSFSHGTSGNEQYF. In DNA, the CDR3 is TGTGCCAGCAGTTTTTCCCATGGGACTAGCGGGAACGAGCAGTACTTC.

This clone was seen more than once but under ten times. The chain couples TRBV7-2 to TRBJ1-5, with D unresolved. V was pared by 5 bases and J by 4 bases, with 9 bases between. This CDR3 has 13 amino acids. CDR1 is SGHTA and CDR2 is FQGNSA in the germline V gene. The CDR3 sequence is CASSPRGNQPQHF. CDR3 nucleotides: TGTGCCAGCAGCCCCCGAGGTAATCAGCCCCAGCATTTT.

The chain couples TRBV5-1 to TRBJ1-5; D is unresolved. CDR3 length equals 17 residues. The V gene's germline CDR1 is SGHRS and CDR2 YFSETQ. V gave up 3 bases and J gave up 4 bases, with 20 bases separating them. The CDR3 DNA reads TGCGCCAGCAGCTCCTACCCCTCCGGGATGGGGAATCAGCCCCAGCATTTT. Amino acid sequence: CASSSYPSGMGNQPQHF.

V and J are TRBV5-4 and TRBJ2-6; no definite D call. The V end was cut by 0 bases, the J end by 0 bases, with 7 bases between. Germline assignment: CDR1 SGHNT and CDR2 YYREEE (reference sequence). The CDR3 extends over 16 amino acids. The CDR3 DNA is TGTGCCAGCAGCTTGGACCCCAGCTCTGGGGCCAACGTCCTGACTTTC. Translation gives CASSLDPSSGANVLTF.

The chain carries TRBV7-2 and TRBJ1-1, with TRBD1 matching 10 bases. The germline CDR1 and CDR2 sequences are SGHTA and FQGNSA. CDR3 size: 15 residues. V gave up 1 base and J gave up 4 bases; unmatched junction bases: 3. The CDR3 region has the DNA TGTGCCAGCAGCTTAGTTGGACAGGGGGTCACTGAAGCTTTCTTT. This encodes CASSLVGQGVTEAFF.

Only a few counts were recorded for this clone. The chain carries TRBV7-9 and TRBJ2-5, with 11 bases matching TRBD1. Germline assignment: CDR1 SEHNR and CDR2 FQNEAQ (reference sequence). V shed 5 bases and J 2 bases; nucleotides not matched to a gene: 4. The CDR3 loop spans 15 amino acids. DNA for the CDR3: TGTGCCAGCAGCCCCCGGGACAGGGGGCAAGAGACCCAGTACTTC. This codes for CASSPRDRGQETQYF.

This chain's CDR3 is CASSYSRGQGANEQFF. The CDR3, as DNA: TGTGCCAGCAGTTACTCCCGGGGACAGGGGGCAAATGAGCAGTTCTTC. The chain couples TRBV6-5 to TRBJ2-1; 12 positions match TRBD1. The CDR3 is 16 residues long. CDR1 and CDR2 from the germline V gene are MNHEY and SVGAGI. V lost 0 bases, J lost 7 bases, and 4 bases stayed unmatched.

The rearrangement joins TRBV7-2 to TRBJ2-7, with 9 bases lining up with TRBD1. The CDR3 covers 15 residues. Looked up from germline, CDR1 is SGHTA and CDR2 is FQGNSA. V was pared by 1 base and J by 3 bases, with 4 bases of the junction left unmatched. The CDR3 loop reads CASSLGGQGFYEQYF. CDR3 DNA: TGTGCCAGCAGCTTAGGGGGACAGGGTTTCTACGAGCAGTACTTC.

This clone was observed a few times. The chain is built from TRBV7-8 and TRBJ1-1; possible D gene TRBD1, 6 bases. Trimming left V 3 bases short and J 4 bases short, with 12 bases between. There are 14 residues in the CDR3. CDR1 is SGHVS and CDR2 is FQNEAQ in the germline V gene. CDR3 in DNA: TGTGCCAGCAGCTTGGTCAGGGGCGCCACTGAAGCTTTCTTT. Encoded protein: CASSLVRGATEAFF.

The J gene is TRBJ1-5, the V gene TRBV19; D remains ambiguous. V was cut by 3 bases and J by 0 bases, with 9 bases left in between. The CDR3 consists of 15 residues. The germline gives CDR1 LNHDA, CDR2 SQIVND (reference sequence). The CDR3 DNA is TGTGCCAGTAGTATGTCGGGATCTAGCAATCAGCCCCAGCATTTT. Protein sequence: CASSMSGSSNQPQHF.

The rearrangement links TRBV29-1 to TRBJ2-5, with TRBD1 matching 9 bases. Germline trimming cut 7 bases from V and 4 bases from J; bases unmatched to any gene: 7. Germline CDR1 and CDR2: SQVTM and ANQGSEA. The CDR3 contains 13 residues. CDR3 sequence (DNA): TGCAGCGCGGGACAGGGAAGGCGAGAGACCCAGTACTTC. Protein product: CSAGQGRRETQYF.

Only one count was recorded for this clone. J is TRBJ2-1 and V is TRBV5-1; 10 bases agree with TRBD1. The V and J ends lost 3 bases and 3 bases, in that order; junction bases with no gene match: 6. The CDR3 contains 16 residues. The germline V gene has CDR1 SGHRS and CDR2 YFSETQ. CDR3 amino acids: CASSSTGTGVYNEQFF. CDR3 coding DNA: TGCGCCAGCAGCTCAACCGGGACAGGGGTCTACAATGAGCAGTTCTTC.

This chain uses TRBV30 with TRBJ1-1; TRBD1 matches 10 bases. Germline lookup yields CDR1 GTSNPN and CDR2 SVGIG (reference sequence). This CDR3 region has 13 residues. V dropped 5 bases and J dropped 1; count of bases not matched to a gene: 1. CDR3 coding DNA: TGTGCCTGGGGGGACAGGGGGAACACTGAAGCTTTCTTT. As protein: CAWGDRGNTEAFF.

This clone was seen a few times. In nucleotides, the CDR3 is TGCGCCAGCAGCTTGTTACGTACGACTAGCGGGGAGACCCAGTACTTC. Translated, it gives CASSLLRTTSGETQYF. V is TRBV5-1 and J is TRBJ2-5, with 10 bases lining up with TRBD2. The germline gives CDR1 SGHRS, CDR2 YFSETQ. Unmatched junction bases numbered 8, after V lost 1 base and J lost 5 bases. The CDR3 spans 16 residues. Supplemented by reference TRBV5-1 and TRBJ2-5, the full variable domain reads KAGVTQTPRYLIKTRGQQVTLSCSPISGHRSVSWYQQTPGQGLQFLFEYFSETQRNKGNFPGRFSGRQFSNSRSEMNVSTLELGDSALYLCASSLLRTTSGETQYFGPGTRLLVL.

This clone was seen only once. The J gene is TRBJ1-1, the V gene TRBV19; TRBD1 matches 8 bases. This CDR3 has 18 residues. The V gene's germline CDR1 is LNHDA and CDR2 SQIVND (reference sequence). The junction had 12 bases not matched to a gene; V was cut back by 2 bases and J by 1 base. The CDR3 region has the DNA TGTGCCAGTAGTATATTGACTAGGACAGGGAGTCCGAACACTGAAGCTTTCTTT. Amino acids: CASSILTRTGSPNTEAFF. Together with reference TRBV19 and TRBJ1-1, the CDR3 gives the full variable domain: DGGITQSPKYLFRKEGQNVTLSCEQNLNHDAMYWYRQDPGQGLRLIYYSQIVNDFQKGDIAEGYSVSREKKESFPLTVTSAQKNPTAFYLCASSILTRTGSPNTEAFFGQGTRLTVV.

V is TRBV2 and J is TRBJ1-2, with a tentative D call TRBD1 (5 bases). Per germline, CDR1 SNHLY and CDR2 FYNNEI. The V and J ends lost 7 bases and 1 base respectively, with 10 bases between them. CDR3 length: 13 residues. CDR3 loop: CASKQGGNYGYTF. CDR3 DNA: TGTGCCAGCAAGCAGGGCGGTAACTATGGCTACACCTTC.